A single sample gave rise to the 18 T cell receptor beta chains below, sequenced in a study of CD8+ T cells in alopecia areata. TCR sequencing used cDNA made by reverse transcription of extracted RNA. The assay was immunoSEQ multiplex PCR, and TCRdb's table has in-frame clones only and misses some. The sample has 10,000 to 15,000 clones, more than 55% seen once. From alopecia areata patients, lesional scalp punch biopsies and peripheral blood were collected. The sequenced sample consisted of skin. All receptors derive from a human donor with alopecia areata.

There are a few counts of this clone. The chain recombines TRBV30 with TRBJ1-2; 10 nucleotides line up with TRBD1. The CDR3 is 12 residues long. V lost 4 bases, J lost 7 bases, and 3 bases stayed unmatched. Germline loops: CDR1 GTSNPN, CDR2 SVGIG (reference sequence). The CDR3 region is CAWKRTGGGYTF. Written as DNA, the CDR3 is TGTGCCTGGAAACGGACAGGGGGTGGCTACACCTTC. The whole variable domain, filled in from reference TRBV30 and TRBJ1-2, reads SQTIHQWPATLVQPVGSPLSLECTVEGTSNPNLYWYRQAAGRGLQLLFYSVGIGQISSEVPQNLSASRPQDRQFILSSKKLLLSDSGFYLCAWKRTGGGYTFGSGTRLTVV.

This rearrangement joins TRBV5-1 to TRBJ1-6; D unclear. The CDR3 is 15 amino acids. With 3 bases removed from V and 6 bases from J, the gap between germline ends came to 13 bases. Germline V gives CDR1 SGHRS, CDR2 YFSETQ. As DNA, the CDR3 is TGCGCCAGCAGCTCCGGCAGTAGGCTTAATTCACCCCTCCACTTT. Translation: CASSSGSRLNSPLHF.

V usage is TRBV28 and J usage is TRBJ2-7, with no clear D. In germline, CDR1 is MDHEN, CDR2 SYDVKM. Trimming shortened V by 2 bases and J by 0 bases, and 5 bases separated the two germline ends. The CDR3 runs to 13 residues. The CDR3 here is CASSLGDSYEQYF. The CDR3 nucleotides read TGTGCCAGCAGTTTAGGGGACTCCTACGAGCAGTACTTC.

V is TRBV6-1 and J is TRBJ1-6, with D uncertain. Germline lookup yields CDR1 MNHNS and CDR2 SASEGT. The ends were cut back, 2 bases at V and 0 bases at J, with 8 bases in the middle. This CDR3 contains 16 residues. CDR3 sequence: CASSERRSSYNSPLHF. CDR3 DNA: TGTGCCAGCAGTGAAAGGAGGAGCTCCTATAATTCACCCCTCCACTTT.

The chain recombines TRBV27 with TRBJ1-1, with D possibly matching TRBD1 (5 bases). The CDR3 is 14 amino acids. The germline CDR1 and CDR2 sequences are MNHEY and SMNVEV (reference sequence). Trimming cost V 5 bases and J 0 bases, with 10 bases left between them. The CDR3 sequence: CASSNGRVNTEAFF. Written as DNA, the CDR3 is TGTGCCAGCAGTAATGGCAGGGTGAACACTGAAGCTTTCTTT.

This clone turned up a few times. The chain combines TRBV15 with TRBJ2-3; 10 bases agree with TRBD2. Unmatched junction bases numbered 10, after V lost 7 bases and J lost 0 bases. Germline CDR1 and CDR2: LNHNV and YYDKDF (reference sequence). The CDR3 is made up of 17 amino acids. CDR3 coding DNA: TGTGCCACCATCCCTAGCGGGGGTTTCCTTAGCACAGATACGCAGTATTTT. This codes for CATIPSGGFLSTDTQYF. The whole variable domain, filled in from reference TRBV15 and TRBJ2-3, reads DAMVIQNPRYQVTQFGKPVTLSCSQTLNHNVMYWYQQKSSQAPKLLFHYYDKDFNNEADTPDNFQSRRPNTSFCFLDIRSPGLGDTAMYLCATIPSGGFLSTDTQYFGPGTRLTVL.

This chain joins TRBV7-9 and TRBJ1-2; 7 nucleotides agree with TRBD1. J lost 2 bases, V lost 5 bases, and 5 bases had no gene match. The V gene's germline CDR1 is SEHNR and CDR2 FQNEAQ (reference sequence). The CDR3 spans 14 residues. This CDR3 reads CASSPGRGNYGYTF. The CDR3 coding sequence is TGTGCCAGCAGCCCCGGCAGGGGGAACTATGGCTACACCTTC.

The chain is built from TRBV7-3 and TRBJ2-5; TRBD1 matches at 8 bases. The germline CDR1 and CDR2 sequences are SGHTA and FQGTGA. The CDR3 is made up of 16 amino acids. With 2 bases clipped from V and 5 bases from J, the junction kept 10 bases outside the gene matches. The CDR3 sequence: CASSLSYRGSRETQYF. The CDR3, as DNA: TGTGCCAGCAGCTTATCTTACAGGGGGTCGCGGGAGACCCAGTACTTC.

The J gene is TRBJ1-2, the V gene TRBV28, with D perhaps matching TRBD1 (5 bases). The CDR3 runs to 12 residues. Trimming shortened V by 6 bases and J by 5 bases, and 10 bases separated the two germline ends. Germline CDR1 reads MDHEN; CDR2 reads SYDVKM. CDR3 DNA sequence: TGTGCCAGCAGGGAACCAGGGTATGGCTACACCTTC. Translation: CASREPGYGYTF.

The V gene is TRBV7-8, the J gene TRBJ2-3; TRBD1 matches 9 bases. The CDR3 has 16 residues. Germline values: CDR1 SGHVS, CDR2 FQNEAQ. Trimming removed 0 bases from V and 2 bases from J; junction bases left unmatched: 3. The chain's CDR3 is CASSLAGTGNTDTQYF. CDR3 nucleotide sequence: TGTGCCAGCAGCTTAGCCGGGACAGGGAACACAGATACGCAGTATTTT. The whole variable domain, remainder taken from reference TRBV7-8 and TRBJ2-3, is GAGVSQSPRYKVAKRGQDVALRCDPISGHVSLFWYQQALGQGPEFLTYFQNEAQLDKSGLPSDRFFAERPEGSVSTLKIQRTQQEDSAVYLCASSLAGTGNTDTQYFGPGTRLTVL.

This rearrangement joins TRBV7-2 to TRBJ2-1; 12 bases are shared with TRBD2. V gave up 5 bases and J gave up 6 bases; unmatched junction bases: 17. There are 19 residues in the CDR3. The germline CDR1 and CDR2 sequences are SGHTA and FQGNSA. The CDR3 here is CASSLSPASGRARRNEQFF. Written as DNA, the CDR3 is TGTGCCAGCAGCCTTAGCCCCGCTAGCGGGAGGGCCCGGCGCAATGAGCAGTTCTTC.

J is TRBJ2-7 and V is TRBV30, with TRBD2 as a possible D gene (5 bases). The CDR3 is 11 amino acids. With 7 bases removed from V and 2 bases from J, the gap between germline ends came to 9 bases. Germline-derived CDR1 and CDR2 are GTSNPN and SVGIG (reference sequence). For the CDR3, the DNA is TGTGCCTATTCCGGGGCCTACGAGCAGTACTTC. Its protein is CAYSGAYEQYF. Supplemented by reference TRBV30 and TRBJ2-7, the full variable domain reads SQTIHQWPATLVQPVGSPLSLECTVEGTSNPNLYWYRQAAGRGLQLLFYSVGIGQISSEVPQNLSASRPQDRQFILSSKKLLLSDSGFYLCAYSGAYEQYFGPGTRLTVT.

The table lists this clone with a few counts. This sequence joins TRBV10-3 and TRBJ2-1; D tentatively reads TRBD1 or TRBD2 (5 bases each). Deletions cut 4 bases from V and 4 bases from J, with 14 bases between. The CDR3 is made up of 15 amino acids. Germline CDR1 and CDR2: ENHRY and SYGVKD. The CDR3 bases are TGTGCCATCAGTGGAAGGGACGGTGGTTACAATGAGCAGTTCTTC. Residues: CAISGRDGGYNEQFF.

This clone was counted only a few times. The chain couples TRBV10-3 to TRBJ2-3; no clear D gene. CDR1 is ENHRY and CDR2 is SYGVKD in the germline V gene. V lost 1 base and J 5 bases, leaving 4 bases between the germline ends. The CDR3 loop spans 12 amino acids. This chain's CDR3 is CAISELGDTQYF. As DNA, the CDR3 is TGTGCCATCAGTGAGTTGGGAGATACGCAGTATTTT.

This clone turned up a few times. The chain joins TRBV18 to TRBJ2-5, with D uncertain. Trimming left V 8 bases short and J 2 bases short, with 12 bases between. This CDR3 comprises 13 residues. In germline, CDR1 is KGHSH, CDR2 LQKENI. For the CDR3, the DNA is TGTGCCAGCCGACCCCCGTGGCAAGAGACCCAGTACTTC. This gives the protein CASRPPWQETQYF.

The rearrangement joins TRBV7-2 to TRBJ2-5; tentatively, D is TRBD2 (5 bases). V shed 2 bases and J shed 4 bases, with 11 bases lying between them. CDR1 SGHTA and CDR2 FQGNSA come from the germline V gene. The CDR3 sequence is 14 residues long. CDR3 loop: CASSLSPRGETQYF. The DNA of the CDR3 is TGTGCCAGCAGCTTATCCCCACGGGGAGAGACCCAGTACTTC.

This chain connects TRBV29-1 to TRBJ2-2, with 12 bases fitting TRBD2. Germline V gene data show CDR1 as SQVTM and CDR2 as ANQGSEA. V shed 3 bases, J shed 0 bases, and the junction held 5 bases outside the gene matches. CDR3 length equals 17 residues. CDR3 protein: CSVEETSGGPNTGELFF. Written as DNA, the CDR3 is TGCAGCGTTGAGGAGACTAGCGGGGGACCGAACACCGGGGAGCTGTTTTTT.

This clone appeared once. The chain combines TRBV29-1 with TRBJ1-1; D is perhaps TRBD1 (5 bases). There are 14 residues in the CDR3. Germline V lookup: CDR1 SQVTM, CDR2 ANQGSEA. V lost 7 bases, J lost 1 base, and 16 bases lay in between. CDR3 DNA: TGCAGCGCTCCCCCAGGGCCTTGGAACACTGAAGCTTTCTTT. Protein product: CSAPPGPWNTEAFF.